These 4 T cell receptor beta chains came from one sample sequenced in a study of preoperative IRX-2 immunotherapy in early breast cancer. Treatment reported: preoperative locoregional IRX-2 cytokine immunotherapy. Repertoires were generated with immunoSEQ multiplex PCR, while TCRdb's copy carries only in-frame clones and drops some. The sample shows 20,000 to 30,000 clones, roughly nine tenths of them seen only once. Sequencing used tumor tissue, obtained after IRX-2 immunotherapy. Receptors were obtained from a human donor with breast cancer.

Only one count was recorded for this clone. The chain recombines TRBV10-3 with TRBJ2-7, with a weak D call TRBD1 (6 bases). CDR1 is ENHRY, CDR2 SYGVKD, per germline. Trimming left V 6 bases short and J 2 bases short, with 14 bases between. CDR3 length: 14 amino acids. Here the CDR3 reads CAIRPGHTTYEQYF. Here the CDR3 DNA reads TGTGCCATCAGACCGGGACACACTACCTACGAGCAGTACTTC.

The chain links TRBV6-7 to TRBJ1-4; a weak D match, TRBD1 (5 bases). TRBV6-7 has ORF status, its function being uncertain. Trimming shortened V by 2 bases and J by 4 bases, and 11 bases separated the two germline ends. CDR3 length equals 15 residues. The CDR3 here is CASSYRGGLNEKLFF. In nucleotides, the CDR3 is TGTGCCAGCAGTTACCGGGGCGGACTTAATGAAAAACTGTTTTTT.

The rearrangement joins TRBV4-2 to TRBJ2-7, with 8 bases lining up with TRBD2. The ends lost 4 bases at V and 0 bases at J; junction bases unmatched: 5. CDR3 size: 15 residues. Germline V gene sequence: CDR1 LGHNA, CDR2 YNFKEQ. In DNA, the CDR3 is TGTGCCAGCAGCCTTTTAGCGGGAAGCTCCTACGAGCAGTACTTC. Its protein is CASSLLAGSSYEQYF.

J is TRBJ2-1 and V is TRBV28, with D possibly matching TRBD2 (5 bases). Between the trimmed V and J ends, which lost 4 bases and 6 bases, there was a span of 16 bases. Germline-derived CDR1 and CDR2 are MDHEN and SYDVKM. This CDR3 region has 15 residues. CDR3 coding DNA: TGTGCCAGCAGTTCCCCGGCAGTCGGGGTCAATGAGCAGTTCTTC. Translation: CASSSPAVGVNEQFF.